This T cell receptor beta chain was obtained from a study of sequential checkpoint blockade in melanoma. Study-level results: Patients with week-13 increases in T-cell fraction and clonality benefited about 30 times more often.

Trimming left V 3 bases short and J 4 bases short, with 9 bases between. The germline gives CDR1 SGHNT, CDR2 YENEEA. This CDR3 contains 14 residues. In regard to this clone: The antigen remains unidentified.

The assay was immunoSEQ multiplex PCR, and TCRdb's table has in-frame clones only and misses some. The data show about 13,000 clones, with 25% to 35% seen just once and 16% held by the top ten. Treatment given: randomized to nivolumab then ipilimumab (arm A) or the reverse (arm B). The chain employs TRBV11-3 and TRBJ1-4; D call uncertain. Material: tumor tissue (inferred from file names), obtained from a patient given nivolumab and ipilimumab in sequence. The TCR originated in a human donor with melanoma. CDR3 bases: TGTGCCAGCAGCTTGCAGGAGATTAATGAAAAACTGTTTTTT. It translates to CASSLQEINEKLFF.